These 26 T cell receptor beta chains were all obtained from the same sample, sequenced in a study of response to subunit inactivated influenza vaccine. Via MiXCR, TCRdb re-called the RT-PCR reads, giving one row per CDR3 protein. The sample lists hundreds of thousands of distinct CDR3 sequences, around 10% occurring once. These data also formed part of another study, on T cells expressing NK-cell markers. That investigation notes: The cDNA for TCR beta came from 5'RACE template switching with UMIs.

The sample consisted of PBMCs from blood, taken on the day of vaccination. Receptors were obtained from a man aged 50 to 60 who received an inactivated influenza vaccine.

V usage is TRBV9 and J usage is TRBJ2-1; the match to TRBD2 covers 9 bases. Unmatched junction bases numbered 7, after V lost 3 bases and J lost 0 bases. Germline CDR1 is SGDLS and CDR2 is YYNGEE. The CDR3 spans 17 residues. The CDR3 bases are TGTGCCAGCAGCGCAGGAGGTAGCGGGAGCTCCTACAATGAGCAGTTCTTC. This codes for CASSAGGSGSSYNEQFF.

This clonotype occurred a few times. The V call is TRBV5-1, the J call TRBJ2-2; 8 bases match TRBD1. Germline values: CDR1 SGHRS, CDR2 YFSETQ. The V gene end was trimmed by 4 bases and the J gene end by 4 bases; junction bases not matched to a gene: 9. The CDR3 loop spans 16 amino acids. In nucleotides, the CDR3 is TGCGCCAGCAGCCCGGGACAGGCCCGAACCACCGGGGAGCTGTTTTTT. It codes for CASSPGQARTTGELFF.

This clonotype was counted between two and nine times. The chain joins TRBV7-9 to TRBJ2-5, with no clear D. Deletions cut 2 bases from V and 5 bases from J, with 6 bases between. The germline V gene encodes CDR1 SEHNR and CDR2 FQNEAQ (reference sequence). The CDR3 loop spans 12 amino acids. CDR3 amino acids: CASSLHGETQYF. For the CDR3, the DNA is TGTGCCAGCAGCTTACACGGCGAGACCCAGTACTTC.

This clonotype was detected a few times. The chain links TRBV4-1 to TRBJ2-1, with a possible D match to TRBD1 (5 bases). V was cut by 5 bases and J by 3 bases, with 14 bases left in between. CDR3 length: 15 residues. Germline CDR1 and CDR2: MGHRA and YSYEKL. The CDR3 is CASSTILQGYNEQFF. The CDR3 nucleotides are TGCGCCAGCAGCACGATACTGCAGGGCTACAATGAGCAGTTCTTC.

Comment on this clonotype: A read error is likely, as this CDR3 ends without the conserved phenylalanine or tryptophan. The J gene is TRBJ1-2, the V gene TRBV12-3 or TRBV12-4, with a possible D match to TRBD1 (6 bases). Trimming shortened V by 2 bases and J by 8 bases, and 18 bases separated the two germline ends. The CDR3 runs 15 residues. The CDR3 sequence is CASSLYSRQAGGYTL. DNA for the CDR3: TGTGCCAGCAGTTTATACAGCCGACAGGCAGGCGGCTACACCCTC.

The chain carries TRBV4-1 and TRBJ1-1; D call uncertain. The CDR3 has 16 amino acids. CDR1 MGHRA and CDR2 YSYEKL come from the germline V gene. With 4 bases removed from V and 0 bases from J, the gap between germline ends came to 15 bases. For the CDR3, the DNA is TGCGCCAGCAGCCTACCCCGGGGAAGTTTGAACACTGAAGCTTTCTTT. This gives the protein CASSLPRGSLNTEAFF.

In this sample, this clonotype turned up a few times. V usage is TRBV4-1 and J usage is TRBJ2-7; maybe TRBD1 (8 bases). The CDR3 has 16 amino acids. The V gene's germline CDR1 is MGHRA and CDR2 YSYEKL. V was pared by 1 base and J by 1 base, with 14 bases between. CDR3 sequence reads: CASSQASGTGSYEQYF. The CDR3 DNA reads as TGCGCCAGCAGCCAAGCAAGCGGGACAGGATCCTACGAGCAGTACTTC.

In its sample, this clonotype was seen a few times. The gene calls are TRBV6-2 or TRBV6-3 and TRBJ2-2, with TRBD2 matching over 10 bases. The CDR3 contains 15 residues. V was pared by 6 bases and J by 5 bases, with 6 bases of the junction left unmatched. Per the germline V gene, CDR1 is MNHEY and CDR2 is SVGEGT. The CDR3, as DNA: TGTGCCAGCAGCGATCTAGCGGGAGTAACCGGGGAGCTGTTTTTT. Translation: CASSDLAGVTGELFF.

The CDR3 nucleotides are TGCGCCAGCAGCGAGGAACAGTATCCTAGCACAGATACGCAGTATTTT. As protein: CASSEEQYPSTDTQYF. The chain links TRBV5-1 to TRBJ2-3; D uncertain. From germline, CDR1 is SGHRS and CDR2 YFSETQ. Trimming stripped 4 bases from V and 0 bases from J, with 15 bases between. The CDR3 totals 16 residues.

There are a few counts of this clonotype. Here the CDR3 DNA reads TGTGCCAGCAGGCCCTCTCGTGCCAACCCTGAAGCTTTCTTT. This translates into CASRPSRANPEAFF. The chain links TRBV6-1 to TRBJ1-1; D gene unclear. The germline V and J ends were trimmed by 6 bases and 6 bases, with 17 bases remaining between them. Germline lookup yields CDR1 MNHNS and CDR2 SASEGT. The CDR3 covers 14 residues.

The chain joins TRBV5-1 to TRBJ1-2, with D unclear. CDR1 is SGHRS, CDR2 YFSETQ, per germline. The CDR3 covers 14 residues. V was cut by 0 bases and J by 8 bases, with 14 bases left in between. The CDR3 protein is CASSLAEGSRGYTF. In DNA form, the CDR3 reads TGCGCCAGCAGCTTGGCCGAGGGAAGTCGAGGCTACACCTTC.

In this sample, this clonotype turned up a few times. The chain carries TRBV6-2 or TRBV6-3 and TRBJ2-5, with TRBD2 matching over 7 bases. Per germline, CDR1 MNHEY and CDR2 SVGEGT. V dropped 6 bases and J dropped 2; count of bases not matched to a gene: 9. The CDR3 length is 15 residues. The CDR3 DNA follows: TGTGCCAGCAGGGAAGGGTGGCGGGAGCAAGAGACCCAGTACTTC. Translating it yields CASREGWREQETQYF.

For the CDR3, the DNA is TGTGCCAGCAGCCTTACTAGCGGAGACACCTACGAGCAGTACTTC. It translates to CASSLTSGDTYEQYF. The chain combines TRBV7-2 with TRBJ2-7, with 8 bases fitting TRBD2. In germline, CDR1 is SGHTA, CDR2 FQGNSA. J gave up 2 bases and V 5 bases, and 8 bases lay outside the gene matches. This CDR3 is built from 15 residues. The full variable domain, rest sourced from reference TRBV7-2 and TRBJ2-7, is GAGVSQSPSNKVTEKGKDVELRCDPISGHTALYWYRQSLGQGLEFLIYFQGNSAPDKSGLPSDRFSAERTGGSVSTLTIQRTQQEDSAVYLCASSLTSGDTYEQYFGPGTRLTVT.

This clonotype was picked up a small number of times. This chain links TRBV29-1 with TRBJ1-1; D call uncertain. The CDR3 extends over 14 amino acids. Looked up from germline, CDR1 is SQVTM and CDR2 is ANQGSEA. With 7 bases removed from V and 0 bases from J, the gap between germline ends came to 15 bases. CDR3: CSAFPPDMNTEAFF. CDR3 bases: TGCAGCGCCTTCCCGCCTGATATGAACACTGAAGCTTTCTTT.

The chain combines TRBV5-5 with TRBJ1-1; 7 bases map to TRBD1. Germline CDR1 reads SGHKS; CDR2 reads YYEKEE (reference sequence). There are 13 residues in the CDR3. Trimming removed 3 bases from V and 8 bases from J; junction bases left unmatched: 7. The CDR3 protein is CASSSTGTQEAFF. The CDR3 nucleotides read TGTGCCAGCAGCTCGACAGGGACCCAAGAAGCTTTCTTT.

This clonotype was picked up a small number of times. The chain employs TRBV20-1 and TRBJ2-7; D tentatively reads TRBD1 or TRBD2 (5 bases each). V lost 8 bases, J lost 4 bases, and 9 bases lay in between. CDR1 and CDR2 from the germline V gene are DFQATT and SNEGSKA (reference sequence). The CDR3 has 10 amino acids. The chain's CDR3 is CSLGDYEQYF. The CDR3 DNA follows: TGCAGTCTGGGGGATTACGAGCAGTACTTC.

V gene TRBV10-3 combines with J gene TRBJ2-3; 16 bases match TRBD2. Trimming took 2 bases from V and 7 from J; bases not matched to a gene: 3. Germline CDR1 is ENHRY and CDR2 is SYGVKD. There are 16 residues in the CDR3. CDR3 protein: CAISEPGLAGGYTQYF. The CDR3 nucleotides are TGTGCCATCAGTGAGCCGGGACTAGCGGGGGGGTATACGCAGTATTTT.

The genes are TRBV7-8 and TRBJ2-6; D is uncertain. CDR1 SGHVS and CDR2 FQNEAQ come from the germline V gene. The CDR3 sequence is 16 residues long. With 8 bases removed from V and 0 bases from J, the gap between germline ends came to 14 bases. The CDR3 DNA follows: TGTGCCAGCGAATCCGCGCGCATCTCTGGGGCCAACGTCCTGACTTTC. Its translation is CASESARISGANVLTF.

This clonotype was observed a handful of times. V is TRBV15 and J is TRBJ2-1, with D tentatively TRBD2 (6 bases). Germline CDR1 is LNHNV and CDR2 is YYDKDF (reference sequence). CDR3 size: 13 residues. V was pared by 1 base and J by 12 bases, with 13 bases between. The chain's CDR3 is CATSRVGGAPQFF. The CDR3 bases are TGTGCCACCAGCAGAGTAGGAGGGGCCCCGCAGTTCTTC.

This clonotype turned up a few times. The chain joins TRBV19 to TRBJ1-1; D gene unclear. The CDR3 has 15 residues. Trimming left V 6 bases short and J 4 bases short, with 18 bases between. CDR1 and CDR2 (germline): LNHDA, SQIVND (reference sequence). The CDR3 DNA follows: TGTGCCAGTAGCCCCGCCGGGAGGCCGGGCACTGAAGCTTTCTTT. This gives the protein CASSPAGRPGTEAFF. Using reference TRBV19 and TRBJ1-1 for the parts outside the CDR3, the full variable domain is DGGITQSPKYLFRKEGQNVTLSCEQNLNHDAMYWYRQDPGQGLRLIYYSQIVNDFQKGDIAEGYSVSREKKESFPLTVTSAQKNPTAFYLCASSPAGRPGTEAFFGQGTRLTVV.

V usage is TRBV6-2 or TRBV6-3 and J usage is TRBJ1-1, with D possibly being TRBD1 (6 bases). CDR1 and CDR2 from the germline V gene are MNHEY and SVGEGT. The V end was cut by 7 bases, the J end by 2 bases, with 17 bases between. The CDR3 covers 15 residues. The CDR3 coding sequence is TGTGCCAGCACCCCGCTGGGGGGGGCTAACACTGAAGCTTTCTTT. Its protein product is CASTPLGGANTEAFF.

V usage is TRBV20-1 and J usage is TRBJ2-5, with 11 bases identical to TRBD2. Looked up from germline, CDR1 is DFQATT and CDR2 is SNEGSKA (reference sequence). CDR3 length: 17 amino acids. The J segment lost 0 bases and the V segment lost 0 bases, leaving 6 bases of the junction unmatched. In nucleotides, the CDR3 is TGCAGTGCTAGAGACCGCCCTAGCGGGGGGTACCAAGAGACCCAGTACTTC. Translating it yields CSARDRPSGGYQETQYF.

This clonotype was seen a handful of times. The gene calls are TRBV11-2 and TRBJ2-7; 10 bases fit TRBD2. The CDR3 totals 17 residues. V shed 2 bases and J 6 bases; nucleotides not matched to a gene: 13. CDR1 is SGHAT and CDR2 is FQNNGV in the germline V gene. CDR3 sequence (DNA): TGTGCCAGCAGCTTATATTCTAGCGGGAGACCCCTCTCCGAGCAGTACTTC. It is translated as CASSLYSSGRPLSEQYF.

The chain combines TRBV4-3 with TRBJ2-2; tentatively, D is TRBD1 or TRBD2 (5 bases each). Between the trimmed V and J ends, which lost 4 bases and 3 bases, there was a span of 15 bases. The CDR3 covers 16 residues. Germline CDR1 LGHNA, CDR2 YSLEER. This CDR3 reads CASSRNGRGDTGELFF. CDR3 nucleotide sequence: TGCGCCAGCAGCCGGAATGGGCGAGGGGACACCGGGGAGCTGTTTTTT.

In its sample, this clonotype was seen a few times. The chain uses TRBV9 and TRBJ2-7, with D perhaps TRBD1 (5 bases). From germline, CDR1 is SGDLS and CDR2 YYNGEE. This CDR3 has 15 amino acids. Trimming cost V 0 bases and J 3 bases, with 13 bases left between them. In DNA form, the CDR3 reads TGTGCCAGCAGCGTAGGGCAGGGTCTTCTCTACGAGCAGTACTTC. It codes for CASSVGQGLLYEQYF.

This clonotype has more than one count but fewer than ten. The junction differs from germline at one of its ends, possibly a read error. CDR3 in amino acids: CASRADIPPLF. The CDR3 DNA sequence: TGTGCCAGCAGGGCGGACATCCCTCCTCTCTTC. The V gene is TRBV2, the J gene TRBJ2-1; D possibly corresponds to TRBD1 (5 bases). The CDR3 is made up of 11 amino acids. Germline V gene lookup returns CDR1 SNHLY and CDR2 FYNNEI.